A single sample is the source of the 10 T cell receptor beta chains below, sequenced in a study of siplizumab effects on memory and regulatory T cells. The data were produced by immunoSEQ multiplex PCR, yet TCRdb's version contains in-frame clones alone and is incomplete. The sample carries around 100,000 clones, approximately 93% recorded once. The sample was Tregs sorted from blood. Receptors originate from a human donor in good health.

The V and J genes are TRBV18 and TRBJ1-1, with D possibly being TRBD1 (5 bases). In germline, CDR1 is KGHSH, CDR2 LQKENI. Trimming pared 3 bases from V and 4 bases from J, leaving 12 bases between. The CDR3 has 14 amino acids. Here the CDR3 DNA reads TGTGCCAGCTCACCCCTCGGGGGACGCACTGAAGCTTTCTTT. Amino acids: CASSPLGGRTEAFF.

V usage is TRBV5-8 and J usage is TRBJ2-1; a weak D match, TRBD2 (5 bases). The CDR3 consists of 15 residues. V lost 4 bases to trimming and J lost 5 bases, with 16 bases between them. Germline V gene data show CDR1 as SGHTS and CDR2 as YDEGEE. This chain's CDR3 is CASSGDRQRNNEQFF. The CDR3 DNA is TGTGCCAGCAGCGGGGATAGGCAGCGGAACAATGAGCAGTTCTTC.

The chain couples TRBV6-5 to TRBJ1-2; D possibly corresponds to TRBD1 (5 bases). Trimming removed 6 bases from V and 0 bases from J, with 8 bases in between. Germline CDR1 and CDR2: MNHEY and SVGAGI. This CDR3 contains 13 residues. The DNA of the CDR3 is TGTGCCAGCAGAGCGACAGCTAACTATGGCTACACCTTC. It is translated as CASRATANYGYTF.

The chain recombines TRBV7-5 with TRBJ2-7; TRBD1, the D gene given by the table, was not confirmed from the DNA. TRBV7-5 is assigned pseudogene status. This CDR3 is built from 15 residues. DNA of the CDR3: TGTGCCAGAAGCTTAGTTGGGACAGAGATCTACGAGCAGTACTTC. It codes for CARSLVGTEIYEQYF.

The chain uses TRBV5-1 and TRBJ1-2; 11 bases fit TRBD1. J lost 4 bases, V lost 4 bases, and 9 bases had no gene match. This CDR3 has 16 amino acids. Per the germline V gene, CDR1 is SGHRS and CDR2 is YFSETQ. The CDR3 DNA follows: TGCGCCAGCAGCCGGACAGGGGGCGGTGGGTCCTATGGCTACACCTTC. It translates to CASSRTGGGGSYGYTF.

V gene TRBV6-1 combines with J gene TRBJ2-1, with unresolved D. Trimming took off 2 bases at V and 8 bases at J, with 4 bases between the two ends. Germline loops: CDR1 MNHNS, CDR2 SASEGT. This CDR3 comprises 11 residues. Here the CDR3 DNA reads TGTGCCAGCAGTGAAATCGATGAGCAGTTCTTC. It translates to CASSEIDEQFF.

This CDR3 reads CAIRTGGADTQYF. As DNA, the CDR3 is TGTGCCATCAGGACAGGGGGCGCAGATACGCAGTATTTT. The chain links TRBV10-3 to TRBJ2-3; the match to TRBD1 covers 10 bases. From germline, CDR1 is ENHRY and CDR2 SYGVKD. This CDR3 has 13 amino acids. V gave up 6 bases and J gave up 4 bases; unmatched junction bases: 1.

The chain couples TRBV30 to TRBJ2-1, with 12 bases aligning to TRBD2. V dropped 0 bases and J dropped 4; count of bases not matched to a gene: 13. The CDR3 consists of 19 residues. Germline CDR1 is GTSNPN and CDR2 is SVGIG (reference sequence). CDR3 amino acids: CAWSVRGRLAGVRYNEQFF. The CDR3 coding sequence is TGTGCCTGGAGTGTACGGGGGAGACTAGCGGGAGTTCGTTACAATGAGCAGTTCTTC.

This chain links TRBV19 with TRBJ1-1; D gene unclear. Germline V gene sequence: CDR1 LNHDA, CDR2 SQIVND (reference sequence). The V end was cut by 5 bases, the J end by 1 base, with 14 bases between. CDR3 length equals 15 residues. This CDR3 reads CASSSNRAPNTEAFF. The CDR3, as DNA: TGTGCCAGTAGTTCTAACAGAGCTCCGAACACTGAAGCTTTCTTT.

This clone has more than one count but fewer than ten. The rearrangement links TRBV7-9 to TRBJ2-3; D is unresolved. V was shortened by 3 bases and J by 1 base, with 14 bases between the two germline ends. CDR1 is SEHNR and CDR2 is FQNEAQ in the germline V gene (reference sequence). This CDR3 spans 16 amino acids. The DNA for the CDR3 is TGTGCCAGCAGCTTCTGGGGTGGGGTAGGCACAGATACGCAGTATTTT. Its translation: CASSFWGGVGTDTQYF.